These T cell receptor beta chains were read from a single sample in a study of T cell responses to AZD1222 COVID-19 vaccine. Sequencing used immunoSEQ multiplex PCR; TCRdb keeps in-frame clones, though not all of them. This table has over 100,000 clones, 91% appearing once. Material: peripheral blood, obtained on day 0 of AZD1222 vaccination. The receptors stem from an adult in good health. The CDR3 runs from the conserved cysteine through the conserved F or W. D genes are given only for firm matches. Some rows mark clone size as missing; the rest say once, few, many or name a class of expanded clone.

abundance	v_gene	j_gene	d_gene	CDR3nt	CDR3aa
NA	TRBV2	TRBJ2-1	NA	TGTGCCAGCCCCGGGGCTCGAAACAATGAGCAGTTCTTC	CASPGARNNEQFF
NA	TRBV2	TRBJ2-1	NA	TGTGCCAGCAGTGAACTCAGGTCAGAGCAGTTCTTC	CASSELRSEQFF
NA	TRBV18	TRBJ2-7	NA	TGTGCCAGCTCACCCACAGTTGACTACGAGCAGTACTTC	CASSPTVDYEQYF
NA	TRBV6-5	TRBJ2-5	TRBD2	TGTGCCAGCAGTTACGAGCGGGGGTCCCAAGAGACCCAGTACTTC	CASSYERGSQETQYF
NA	TRBV19	TRBJ2-2	NA	TGTGCCAGTAGTATCCACAGAGACACCGGGGAGCTGTTTTTT	CASSIHRDTGELFF
NA	TRBV5-1	TRBJ2-5	NA	TGCGCCAGCAGCCAGCAAGAGACCCAGTACTTC	CASSQQETQYF
NA	TRBV27	TRBJ2-3	NA	TGTGCCAGCTTCAGATCCCACACAGATACGCAGTATTTT	CASFRSHTDTQYF
NA	TRBV2	TRBJ1-4	NA	TGTGCCAGCAGTGAGTTAGGCTTCTCGGGGGAAAAACTGTTTTTT	CASSELGFSGEKLFF
few	TRBV24-1	TRBJ1-1	NA	TGTGCCACCAACTTGCGGGGGCGAGGGTACACTGAAGCTTTCTTT	CATNLRGRGYTEAFF
NA	TRBV7-9	TRBJ2-7	NA	TGTGCCAGCAGCGCCCGCCCGACAGAGGGAGATATCAACGAGCAGTACTTC	CASSARPTEGDINEQYF
NA	TRBV5-1	TRBJ1-5	NA	TGCGCCAGCAGCTCGGACGGTAGCAATCAGCCCCAGCATTTT	CASSSDGSNQPQHF
NA	TRBV27	TRBJ2-7	NA	TGTGCCAGCAATCGTCAGGGTGACTACGAGCAGTACTTC	CASNRQGDYEQYF
NA	TRBV7-6	TRBJ2-7	TRBD2	TGTGCCAGCAGCTTAGAGTTAGCGGGGTGGTACGAGCAGTACTTC	CASSLELAGWYEQYF
NA	TRBV6-5	TRBJ2-1	TRBD1	TGTGCCAGCAGCTCGGGACAGGGAGATTACAATGAGCAGTTCTTC	CASSSGQGDYNEQFF
NA	TRBV19	TRBJ2-1	TRBD1	TGTGCCAGTAGTATAGCGACAGGGTTTTATGAGCAGTTCTTC	CASSIATGFYEQFF
once	TRBV29-1	TRBJ1-1	NA	TGCAGCGTTCTGGGACAAGTGAACACTGAAGCTTTCTTT	CSVLGQVNTEAFF
NA	TRBV6-5	TRBJ2-1	NA	TGTGCCAGCAGTTACACCGGGACTCTAAGGAATGAGCAGTTCTTC	CASSYTGTLRNEQFF
NA	TRBV6-2/TRBV6-3	TRBJ1-5	NA	TGTGCCAGCAGTTACTTCAGGGATATCTATCAGCCCCAGCATTTT	CASSYFRDIYQPQHF
NA	TRBV7-2	TRBJ1-1	TRBD1	TGTGCCAGCAGCTGGCGCCAGGGGGAGACTGAAGCTTTCTTT	CASSWRQGETEAFF
NA	TRBV7-9	TRBJ1-2	TRBD1	TGTGCCAGCAGCTTACAGGGACAGGGGCGGAACACCTTC	CASSLQGQGRNTF
NA	TRBV4-1	TRBJ1-2	NA	TGCGCCAGCAGCCAAGAGGCACAGGGTAACGGCTACACCTTC	CASSQEAQGNGYTF
once	TRBV24-1	TRBJ2-7	NA	TGTGCCACCAGTGACCTCGAGAGGCAGTACTTC	CATSDLERQYF
NA	TRBV3-1/TRBV3-2	TRBJ1-3	NA	TGTGCCAGCAGCCAAGGGAGGGCAGGGCTGGGGGCTGGAAACACCATATATTTT	CASSQGRAGLGAGNTIYF
NA	TRBV7-2	TRBJ1-1	TRBD1	TGTGCCAGCAGCCCCTGGACAGGGAGGGACACTGAAGCTTTCTTT	CASSPWTGRDTEAFF
NA	TRBV20-1	TRBJ2-5	TRBD2	TGCAGTGCTAGTCCTCTAGACGGGAGGGCAGGGGAGACCCAGTACTTC	CSASPLDGRAGETQYF
NA	TRBV19	TRBJ1-2	NA	TGTGCCACCATGACTACTTACAGTGATGGCTACACCTTC	CATMTTYSDGYTF
NA	TRBV6-2/TRBV6-3	TRBJ1-1	NA	TGTGCCAGCAGTTTCGGTTGGGCGAACACTGAAGCTTTCTTT	CASSFGWANTEAFF
NA	TRBV2	TRBJ1-2	NA	TGTGCCAGCAGTGAAGGTGGCGACCGGGGTGATGGCTACACCTTC	CASSEGGDRGDGYTF
NA	TRBV5-1	TRBJ1-4	TRBD1	TGCGCCAGCAGCTTGGAACCAACAGGGGTGGGAGAAAAACTGTTTTTT	CASSLEPTGVGEKLFF
NA	TRBV9	TRBJ2-1	TRBD2	TGTGCCAGCAGCGTAGGTAGCGGGAGATTAGGTGAGCAGTTCTTC	CASSVGSGRLGEQFF
NA	TRBV6-1	TRBJ1-2	NA	TGTGCCAGCAGTGAGGGGTGGGGCTACACCTTC	CASSEGWGYTF
few	TRBV30	TRBJ1-2	NA	TGTGCCTGGAGTGTGTGGACCGCTGGATCCTATGGCTACACCTTC	CAWSVWTAGSYGYTF
NA	TRBV27	TRBJ1-6	TRBD1	TGTGCCAGCACTGACAGGGGGAACGGTTCACCCCTCCACTTT	CASTDRGNGSPLHF
NA	TRBV5-1	TRBJ1-2	NA	TGCGCCAGCAGCCCGGATCCGGGACATAACTATGGCTACACCTTC	CASSPDPGHNYGYTF
NA	TRBV7-9	TRBJ2-5	TRBD1	TGTGCCAGCAGCCCCGGACAGGGAGTGTCCCAAGAGACCCAGTACTTC	CASSPGQGVSQETQYF
once	TRBV18	TRBJ2-5	NA	TGTGCCAGCTCACGGGAGCGGTCGGAGACCCAGTACTTC	CASSRERSETQYF
NA	TRBV5-6	TRBJ1-6	TRBD1	TGTGCCAGCAGCTCCCGGGGACAGAATTCACCCCTCCACTTT	CASSSRGQNSPLHF
NA	TRBV19	TRBJ1-1	TRBD1	TGTGCCACGACAGGGAGGGGGCTAATGAACACTGAAGCTTTCTTT	CATTGRGLMNTEAFF
NA	TRBV9	TRBJ2-5	NA	TGTGCCAGCAGCGTAGTGGGGCATGGGCAAGAGACCCAGTACTTC	CASSVVGHGQETQYF
NA	TRBV4-1	TRBJ2-1	TRBD1	TGCGCCAGCAGCCGGAAGGACAGGGAGAGCTCCTACAATGAGCAGTTCTTC	CASSRKDRESSYNEQFF
NA	TRBV6-5	TRBJ1-2	NA	TGTGCCAGCAGTCCAGACCGCCAAAGGGGGAATGGCTACACCTTC	CASSPDRQRGNGYTF
NA	TRBV18	TRBJ1-2	TRBD1	TGTGCCAGCTCACCGGACAGGGGGGACTATGGCTACACCTTC	CASSPDRGDYGYTF
NA	TRBV5-1	TRBJ2-1	NA	TGCGCCAGCAGCTTCCGCAGGGATGAGCAGTTCTTC	CASSFRRDEQFF
NA	TRBV4-2	TRBJ2-7	NA	TGTGCCAGCAGCCAGGAGGGGGGAGTAAACTCCTACGAGCAGTACTTC	CASSQEGGVNSYEQYF
NA	TRBV4-3	TRBJ1-6	NA	TGCGCCAGCAGCCAAGATCGGATAAATTCACCCCTCCACTTT	CASSQDRINSPLHF
NA	TRBV20-1	TRBJ2-5	TRBD1	TGCAGTGCTAGTTGGTACAGGGGACAAGAGACCCAGTACTTC	CSASWYRGQETQYF
NA	TRBV6-1	TRBJ2-3	NA	TGTGCCAGCAGTGAACTGCTAGGGGGTCGTACGCAGTATTTT	CASSELLGGRTQYF
NA	TRBV12-3/TRBV12-4	TRBJ1-1	TRBD1	TGTGCCAGCAGACTGGACAGGGGCGCTGAAGCTTTCTTT	CASRLDRGAEAFF
NA	TRBV6-7	TRBJ2-3	TRBD2	TGTGCCAGCAGTTACTCGAGATGGCGGGAGGGCCGTATTCGCACAGATACGCAGTATTTT	CASSYSRWREGRIRTDTQYF
NA	TRBV13	TRBJ2-5	NA	TGTGCCAGCAGCTACAGGGTAGAGGAGACCCAGTACTTC	CASSYRVEETQYF
NA	TRBV6-2/TRBV6-3	TRBJ2-1	TRBD2	TGTGCCAGCAGTTCGACTAGCGGGGGACCTTACAATGAGCAGTTCTTC	CASSSTSGGPYNEQFF
NA	TRBV4-2	TRBJ1-3	NA	TGTGCCAGCAGCCAAGAAAGAGTCAGGCCTGGAAACACCATATATTTT	CASSQERVRPGNTIYF
NA	TRBV9	TRBJ1-2	NA	TGTGCCAGCAGCGCGAACCCTAGTGCGGGGCCTAACTATGGCTACACCTTC	CASSANPSAGPNYGYTF